Listed below are T cell receptor beta chains from one sample, sequenced in a study of cytomegalovirus exposure and HLA in healthy donors. Clones were read by immunoSEQ multiplex PCR, and TCRdb kept only the in-frame ones, dropping some. The table lists over 150,000 clones, more than 70% of them singletons, with roughly 5.3% in the top ten. Sequenced sample: PBMCs. These receptors were collected from a woman between 40 and 55 years old in good health and CMV-seropositive. Both conserved end residues are part of each CDR3. Each record gives: CDR3 protein, CDR3 DNA, clone size, V gene, J gene, D gene. A D gene is named only where the DNA matches it firmly. A clone size is listed for some rows: how often the clone was seen (once, few, many), or a class if it is expanded.

CDR3aa: CASRTTGVANQPQHF; CDR3nt: TGTGCCAGCAGGACGACAGGCGTTGCCAATCAGCCCCAGCATTTT; abundance: once; v_gene: TRBV6-1; j_gene: TRBJ1-5; d_gene: -
CDR3aa: CASSLTGFSYEQYF; CDR3nt: TGTGCCAGCAGTCTTACAGGGTTCTCCTACGAGCAGTACTTC; abundance: -; v_gene: TRBV28; j_gene: TRBJ2-7; d_gene: -
CDR3aa: CASSLVGGSTEAFF; CDR3nt: TGCGCCAGCAGCTTGGTCGGGGGGTCCACTGAAGCTTTCTTT; abundance: -; v_gene: TRBV5-1; j_gene: TRBJ1-1; d_gene: -
CDR3aa: CAISEVADQEQYF; CDR3nt: TGTGCCATCAGTGAGGTAGCGGATCAGGAGCAGTACTTC; abundance: -; v_gene: TRBV10-3; j_gene: TRBJ2-7; d_gene: -
CDR3aa: CASSGPSGVNTGELFF; CDR3nt: TGTGCCAGCAGTGGGCCTAGCGGAGTGAACACCGGGGAGCTGTTTTTT; abundance: -; v_gene: TRBV2; j_gene: TRBJ2-2; d_gene: TRBD2
CDR3aa: CASTPGGRYNEQFF; CDR3nt: TGTGCCAGCACACCGGGAGGCAGATACAATGAGCAGTTCTTC; abundance: -; v_gene: TRBV28; j_gene: TRBJ2-1; d_gene: TRBD2
CDR3aa: CSVRQPPSYEQYF; CDR3nt: TGCAGCGTCCGACAGCCCCCCTCCTACGAGCAGTACTTC; abundance: -; v_gene: TRBV29-1; j_gene: TRBJ2-7; d_gene: -
CDR3aa: CASSTQVGRSKDEQYF; CDR3nt: TGTGCCAGTAGTACCCAAGTCGGGAGGAGTAAGGACGAGCAGTACTTC; abundance: -; v_gene: TRBV19; j_gene: TRBJ2-7; d_gene: TRBD2
CDR3aa: CASSLGGTGGAEQYF; CDR3nt: TGCGCCAGCAGCTTGGGTGGGACAGGGGGCGCGGAGCAGTACTTC; abundance: -; v_gene: TRBV5-1; j_gene: TRBJ2-7; d_gene: TRBD1
CDR3aa: CASSPRKSNQPQHF; CDR3nt: TGTGCCAGTAGTCCGAGGAAGAGCAATCAGCCCCAGCATTTT; abundance: -; v_gene: TRBV19; j_gene: TRBJ1-5; d_gene: -
CDR3aa: CASSFRQALLSSGANVLTF; CDR3nt: TGTGCCAGCAGTTTCAGGCAGGCGCTACTTTCCTCTGGGGCCAACGTCCTGACTTTC; abundance: -; v_gene: TRBV27; j_gene: TRBJ2-6; d_gene: -
CDR3aa: CASSNSGLSSYEQYF; CDR3nt: TGTGCCAGCAGTAACAGCGGCCTTAGCTCCTACGAGCAGTACTTC; abundance: -; v_gene: TRBV2; j_gene: TRBJ2-7; d_gene: -
CDR3aa: CASRDRIFYGYTF; CDR3nt: TGTGCCAGCAGAGACAGGATTTTTTATGGCTACACCTTC; abundance: -; v_gene: TRBV6-5; j_gene: TRBJ1-2; d_gene: -
CDR3aa: CASSHKDRIIYGYTF; CDR3nt: TGTGCCAGCAGTCATAAGGACAGAATAATCTATGGCTACACCTTC; abundance: -; v_gene: TRBV28; j_gene: TRBJ1-2; d_gene: -
CDR3aa: CASSLWASGRNTGELFF; CDR3nt: TGTGCCAGCAGTTTATGGGCTAGCGGGAGGAACACCGGGGAGCTGTTTTTT; abundance: -; v_gene: TRBV28; j_gene: TRBJ2-2; d_gene: TRBD2
CDR3aa: CASSRPRANRGGSYEQYF; CDR3nt: TGCGCCAGCAGCCGGCCTCGGGCCAATAGGGGGGGCTCCTACGAGCAGTACTTC; abundance: -; v_gene: TRBV4-1; j_gene: TRBJ2-7; d_gene: -
CDR3aa: CASSLVGGTSYNEQFF; CDR3nt: TGTGCCAGCAGCTTAGTCGGCGGGACTTCGTACAATGAGCAGTTCTTC; abundance: -; v_gene: TRBV11-2; j_gene: TRBJ2-1; d_gene: -
CDR3aa: CASSLPGGVETQYF; CDR3nt: TGTGCCAGCAGCCTTCCGGGCGGGGTGGAGACCCAGTACTTC; abundance: -; v_gene: TRBV7-7; j_gene: TRBJ2-5; d_gene: -
CDR3aa: CASRRGQGVLREGRYEQFF; CDR3nt: TGTGCCAGTAGACGAGGACAGGGGGTTTTGCGGGAGGGCCGGTATGAGCAGTTCTTC; abundance: -; v_gene: TRBV19; j_gene: TRBJ2-1; d_gene: -
CDR3aa: CASSSRIGAYSYEQYF; CDR3nt: TGTGCCAGCAGCTCCAGGATAGGGGCTTACTCCTACGAGCAGTACTTC; abundance: -; v_gene: TRBV7-9; j_gene: TRBJ2-7; d_gene: -
CDR3aa: CATSGTVNTGELFF; CDR3nt: TGCGCCACCTCCGGGACAGTCAACACCGGGGAGCTGTTTTTT; abundance: -; v_gene: TRBV10-2; j_gene: TRBJ2-2; d_gene: TRBD1
CDR3aa: CASSLSAGHTEAFF; CDR3nt: TGTGCCAGCAGTTTATCGGCAGGGCACACTGAAGCTTTCTTT; abundance: -; v_gene: TRBV27; j_gene: TRBJ1-1; d_gene: -
CDR3aa: CASSLGGGDNEQFF; CDR3nt: TGTGCCAGCAGCTTAGGGGGCGGGGACAATGAGCAGTTCTTC; abundance: -; v_gene: TRBV7-6; j_gene: TRBJ2-1; d_gene: -
CDR3aa: CASSHRTERTHGYTF; CDR3nt: TGTGCCAGCAGCCACCGGACAGAGAGAACCCATGGCTACACCTTC; abundance: -; v_gene: TRBV28; j_gene: TRBJ1-2; d_gene: -
CDR3aa: CASSVVGQQMTDTQYF; CDR3nt: TGTGCCAGCAGCGTAGTGGGACAACAAATGACCGATACGCAGTATTTT; abundance: once; v_gene: TRBV9; j_gene: TRBJ2-3; d_gene: -
CDR3aa: CASSQGLAGVGELFF; CDR3nt: TGCGCCAGCAGCCAGGGACTAGCGGGAGTCGGGGAGCTGTTTTTT; abundance: -; v_gene: TRBV4-1; j_gene: TRBJ2-2; d_gene: TRBD2
CDR3aa: CASSLATSSTGELFF; CDR3nt: TGTGCCAGCAGCTTAGCCACCTCTAGCACCGGGGAGCTGTTTTTT; abundance: -; v_gene: TRBV7-6; j_gene: TRBJ2-2; d_gene: -
CDR3aa: CASSPGQLNTEAFF; CDR3nt: TGTGCCAGCTCACCTGGACAGCTGAACACTGAAGCTTTCTTT; abundance: -; v_gene: TRBV18; j_gene: TRBJ1-1; d_gene: -
CDR3aa: CASSARLAHRDTQYF; CDR3nt: TGTGCCAGCAGTGCAAGACTAGCCCATAGAGATACGCAGTATTTT; abundance: -; v_gene: TRBV6-5; j_gene: TRBJ2-3; d_gene: TRBD2
CDR3aa: CSFGGYNEQFF; CDR3nt: TGCAGCTTCGGCGGCTACAATGAGCAGTTCTTC; abundance: -; v_gene: TRBV29-1; j_gene: TRBJ2-1; d_gene: -
CDR3aa: CASSPASTDTQYF; CDR3nt: TGCGCCAGCAGCCCCGCGAGCACAGATACGCAGTATTTT; abundance: -; v_gene: TRBV5-1; j_gene: TRBJ2-3; d_gene: -
CDR3aa: CASSLSGHPQPQHF; CDR3nt: TGTGCCAGCAGTTTATCCGGACACCCCCAGCCCCAGCATTTT; abundance: -; v_gene: TRBV28; j_gene: TRBJ1-5; d_gene: -
CDR3aa: CASSYSNRGAHYEQYF; CDR3nt: TGTGCCAGCAGTTACTCGAACAGGGGCGCTCACTACGAGCAGTACTTC; abundance: -; v_gene: TRBV6-6; j_gene: TRBJ2-7; d_gene: TRBD1
CDR3aa: CASSVGDRPNEKLFF; CDR3nt: TGTGCCAGCAGCGTAGGGGACAGGCCTAATGAAAAACTGTTTTTT; abundance: -; v_gene: TRBV9; j_gene: TRBJ1-4; d_gene: TRBD1
CDR3aa: CASSYDRDRDLISNQPQHF; CDR3nt: TGTGCCAGTAGTTATGACCGGGACAGAGACCTTATAAGCAATCAGCCCCAGCATTTT; abundance: -; v_gene: TRBV19; j_gene: TRBJ1-5; d_gene: TRBD1
CDR3aa: CASSLFGPRAETQYF; CDR3nt: TGTGCCAGCAGCTTGTTTGGGCCCAGAGCAGAGACCCAGTACTTC; abundance: once; v_gene: TRBV5-6; j_gene: TRBJ2-5; d_gene: -
CDR3aa: CASSFSRNSPLHF; CDR3nt: TGTGCTAGCAGCTTCTCTCGGAATTCACCCCTCCACTTT; abundance: -; v_gene: TRBV7-7; j_gene: TRBJ1-6; d_gene: -
CDR3aa: CASSAASVEQETQYF; CDR3nt: TGTGCCAGCAGCGCGGCTTCGGTCGAACAAGAGACCCAGTACTTC; abundance: -; v_gene: TRBV7-9; j_gene: TRBJ2-5; d_gene: -
CDR3aa: CASSPLGAPSYEQYF; CDR3nt: TGTGCCAGCAGTCCCCTCGGAGCTCCTTCCTACGAGCAGTACTTC; abundance: -; v_gene: TRBV28; j_gene: TRBJ2-7; d_gene: -
CDR3aa: CASKPYARLEEKLFF; CDR3nt: TGTGCCAGCAAACCCTACGCCCGACTTGAAGAAAAACTGTTTTTT; abundance: few; v_gene: TRBV28; j_gene: TRBJ1-4; d_gene: -
CDR3aa: CAISAKYEQYF; CDR3nt: TGTGCCATCAGTGCTAAGTACGAGCAGTACTTC; abundance: -; v_gene: TRBV10-3; j_gene: TRBJ2-7; d_gene: -
CDR3aa: CASSGGQAENIQYF; CDR3nt: TGCGCCAGCAGCGGGGGACAGGCCGAAAACATTCAGTACTTC; abundance: -; v_gene: TRBV5-1; j_gene: TRBJ2-4; d_gene: TRBD1
CDR3aa: CASRLAGLKNEQFF; CDR3nt: TGTGCCAGCAGACTAGCGGGGTTGAAGAATGAGCAGTTCTTC; abundance: -; v_gene: TRBV2; j_gene: TRBJ2-1; d_gene: TRBD2
CDR3aa: CASSSEGRSYEQYF; CDR3nt: TGCGCCAGCAGCTCCGAAGGGAGGTCCTACGAGCAGTACTTC; abundance: -; v_gene: TRBV5-1; j_gene: TRBJ2-7; d_gene: -
CDR3aa: CSAYRVVEQFF; CDR3nt: TGCAGTGCTTACAGGGTTGTGGAGCAGTTCTTC; abundance: -; v_gene: TRBV20-1; j_gene: TRBJ2-1; d_gene: -
CDR3aa: CASSLEAAATDTQYF; CDR3nt: TGCGCCAGCAGCTTGGAGGCCGCGGCTACAGATACGCAGTATTTT; abundance: -; v_gene: TRBV5-1; j_gene: TRBJ2-3; d_gene: -
CDR3aa: CSVGTGRTEAFF; CDR3nt: TGCAGCGTTGGGACAGGGAGAACTGAAGCTTTCTTT; abundance: -; v_gene: TRBV29-1; j_gene: TRBJ1-1; d_gene: TRBD1
CDR3aa: CASSQDGGSYEQYF; CDR3nt: TGTGCCAGCAGCCAAGATGGCGGGTCCTACGAGCAGTACTTC; abundance: -; v_gene: TRBV4-2; j_gene: TRBJ2-7; d_gene: -
CDR3aa: CASSPDREDQPQHF; CDR3nt: TGTGCCAGCAGCCCCGACAGGGAGGATCAGCCCCAGCATTTT; abundance: -; v_gene: TRBV28; j_gene: TRBJ1-5; d_gene: TRBD1
CDR3aa: CASRTGSSPLHF; CDR3nt: TGTGCATCAAGGACAGGGTCATCACCCCTCCACTTT; abundance: -; v_gene: TRBV19; j_gene: TRBJ1-6; d_gene: TRBD1
CDR3aa: CASGTGLAGRETQYF; CDR3nt: TGTGCCAGTGGAACGGGACTAGCGGGACGAGAGACCCAGTACTTC; abundance: -; v_gene: TRBV19; j_gene: TRBJ2-5; d_gene: TRBD2
CDR3aa: CASSLVSQAQETQYF; CDR3nt: TGCGCCAGCAGCTTGGTTTCGCAGGCTCAAGAGACCCAGTACTTC; abundance: few; v_gene: TRBV5-1; j_gene: TRBJ2-5; d_gene: -
CDR3aa: CASSLPLVGQPQHF; CDR3nt: TGTGCCAGCAGTCTCCCCCTAGTTGGACAGCCCCAGCATTTT; abundance: -; v_gene: TRBV28; j_gene: TRBJ1-5; d_gene: -
CDR3aa: CASSFYTETNTEAFF; CDR3nt: TGTGCCAGCAGTTTTTACACAGAGACGAACACTGAAGCTTTCTTT; abundance: -; v_gene: TRBV28; j_gene: TRBJ1-1; d_gene: -
CDR3aa: CASSSENAGADTQYF; CDR3nt: TGCGCCAGCAGCTCGGAGAATGCGGGGGCAGATACGCAGTATTTT; abundance: few; v_gene: TRBV5-1; j_gene: TRBJ2-3; d_gene: TRBD2
CDR3aa: CASSPRSGAGTEAFF; CDR3nt: TGTGCCAGCAGCCCACGATCAGGGGCCGGCACTGAAGCTTTCTTT; abundance: -; v_gene: TRBV11-3; j_gene: TRBJ1-1; d_gene: -
CDR3aa: CAISESTLLETIQETQYF; CDR3nt: TGTGCCATCAGTGAGTCGACACTTTTGGAAACAATCCAAGAGACCCAGTACTTC; abundance: few; v_gene: TRBV10-3; j_gene: TRBJ2-5; d_gene: -